Following are 32 T cell receptor beta chains from one sample sequenced in a study of CD8+ T cells in alopecia areata. Treatment described: oral pan-JAK inhibitor, 5-10 mg twice daily. Reverse transcribed after extraction, RNA yielded cDNA as the sequencing template. Method: immunoSEQ multiplex PCR; TCRdb's copy keeps in-frame clones and lacks some. The repertoire holds roughly 100,000 clones, with roughly three fifths as singletons. The sequencing here drew on CD8+ T cells sorted from blood, taken around week 55, from a patient treated with tofacitinib. The receptors originated from a human donor with alopecia areata.

V is TRBV4-1 and J is TRBJ2-7; D might be TRBD1 (6 bases). This CDR3 region has 14 residues. Germline V CDR1 and CDR2: MGHRA, YSYEKL. V lost 4 bases, J lost 7 bases, and 17 bases lay in between. In DNA, the CDR3 is TGCGCCAGCAGCCTAGGACAGAGTAGGGGGGAGCAGTACTTC. Protein: CASSLGQSRGEQYF.

The CDR3 here is CSATDRGGFEKLFF. CDR3 nucleotide sequence: TGCAGCGCGACGGACAGGGGAGGTTTTGAAAAACTGTTTTTT. This chain joins TRBV29-1 and TRBJ1-4; 9 bases match TRBD1. This CDR3 is built from 14 residues. J was trimmed by 7 bases and V by 7 bases; bases with no gene match: 10. CDR1 SQVTM and CDR2 ANQGSEA come from the germline V gene.

The V gene is TRBV27, the J gene TRBJ1-5; D remains unclear. Per the germline V gene, CDR1 is MNHEY and CDR2 is SMNVEV (reference sequence). The V end was cut by 6 bases, the J end by 1 base, with 7 bases between. The CDR3 has 13 amino acids. The CDR3 DNA is TGTGCCAGCAGATTGGCAAGCAATCAGCCCCAGCATTTT. Residues: CASRLASNQPQHF.

The chain links TRBV15 to TRBJ1-1; 8 positions match TRBD1. The ends lost 5 bases at V and 5 bases at J; junction bases unmatched: 4. This CDR3 spans 13 amino acids. Germline CDR1 reads LNHNV; CDR2 reads YYDKDF (reference sequence). In DNA form, the CDR3 reads TGTGCCACCAGCCGCGACAGGGGAACTGAAGCTTTCTTT. Translating it yields CATSRDRGTEAFF.

V usage is TRBV7-9 and J usage is TRBJ1-1; D is unclear. Germline CDR1 SEHNR, CDR2 FQNEAQ (reference sequence). The V gene lost 0 bases and the J gene lost 1 base, with 3 bases spanning the gap. This CDR3 spans 13 amino acids. In DNA form, the CDR3 reads TGTGCCAGCAGCTTAGCAGAGAACACTGAAGCTTTCTTT. This codes for CASSLAENTEAFF.

Only a few counts were recorded for this clone. The CDR3 DNA is TGTGCCAGCAGCGCCCCGGGGGGGGAGCAGTTCTTC. As protein: CASSAPGGEQFF. V gene TRBV2 combines with J gene TRBJ2-1; 8 nucleotides agree with TRBD2. This CDR3 spans 12 amino acids. The V gene end was trimmed by 6 bases and the J gene end by 10 bases; junction bases not matched to a gene: 5. From germline, CDR1 is SNHLY and CDR2 FYNNEI.

In this sample, this clone turned up once. This chain joins TRBV7-6 and TRBJ2-7; tentatively, D is TRBD2 (5 bases). The germline gives CDR1 SGHVS, CDR2 FNYEAQ. V lost 5 bases, J lost 7 bases, and 9 bases lay in between. The CDR3 has 11 amino acids. CDR3 coding DNA: TGTGCCAGCAGCCGCGGAGGTGAGCAGTACTTC. This gives the protein CASSRGGEQYF.

A few counts support this clone. V is TRBV2 and J is TRBJ2-7; no firm D call. With 3 bases removed from V and 4 bases from J, the gap between germline ends came to 19 bases. This CDR3 contains 16 residues. Germline CDR1 is SNHLY and CDR2 is FYNNEI. The CDR3 loop is CASSDLKNLGLYEQYF. CDR3 DNA sequence: TGTGCCAGCAGTGACCTGAAAAATCTCGGCTTGTACGAGCAGTACTTC.

The chain uses TRBV10-3 and TRBJ2-7, with TRBD2 matching 8 bases. V gave up 10 bases and J gave up 0 bases; unmatched junction bases: 2. Germline lookup yields CDR1 ENHRY and CDR2 SYGVKD. This CDR3 region has 12 residues. CDR3 residues: CATLADSYEQYF. The CDR3 DNA follows: TGTGCCACACTAGCGGACTCCTACGAGCAGTACTTC.

There are a few counts of this clone. The chain carries TRBV30 and TRBJ1-2; tentatively, D is TRBD1 (5 bases). From germline, CDR1 is GTSNPN and CDR2 SVGIG (reference sequence). V lost 4 bases to trimming and J lost 4 bases, with 19 bases between them. This CDR3 region has 15 residues. CDR3 loop: CAWINRDAGPYGYTF. The CDR3 coding sequence is TGTGCCTGGATTAACCGGGACGCAGGCCCCTATGGCTACACCTTC.

This clone was observed a handful of times. This sequence joins TRBV5-1 and TRBJ1-1, with D perhaps matching TRBD1 (5 bases). This CDR3 contains 16 residues. Germline V gene lookup returns CDR1 SGHRS and CDR2 YFSETQ. The V end lost 0 bases, the J end lost 1 base, and 13 bases lay between the germline ends. The CDR3 loop reads CASSLGVGRTNTEAFF. CDR3 coding DNA: TGCGCCAGCAGCTTGGGTGTGGGACGGACGAACACTGAAGCTTTCTTT. Supplemented by reference TRBV5-1 and TRBJ1-1, the full variable domain reads KAGVTQTPRYLIKTRGQQVTLSCSPISGHRSVSWYQQTPGQGLQFLFEYFSETQRNKGNFPGRFSGRQFSNSRSEMNVSTLELGDSALYLCASSLGVGRTNTEAFFGQGTRLTVV.

The chain carries TRBV19 and TRBJ1-5; a weak D match, TRBD1 (5 bases). The CDR3 consists of 9 residues. CDR1 LNHDA and CDR2 SQIVND come from the germline V gene (reference sequence). With 11 bases removed from V and 10 bases from J, the gap between germline ends came to 9 bases. The CDR3 region is CASGLPQHF. The CDR3 region has the DNA TGTGCCTCAGGGCTTCCCCAGCATTTT.

This clone was counted only a few times. V is TRBV13 and J is TRBJ1-4; TRBD1 might be the D (5 bases). CDR3 length: 15 amino acids. Trimming cost V 1 base and J 8 bases, with 14 bases left between them. Germline CDR1 reads PRHDT; CDR2 reads FYEKMQ (reference sequence). The CDR3 loop is CASSLAAGLVEKLFF. In nucleotides, the CDR3 is TGTGCCAGCAGCTTAGCGGCAGGGCTCGTCGAAAAACTGTTTTTT.

The rearrangement uses TRBV30 and TRBJ2-1; a possible D gene is TRBD1 (6 bases). The CDR3 spans 13 residues. V dropped 5 bases and J dropped 5 bases, with 13 bases sitting between them. Germline CDR1 GTSNPN, CDR2 SVGIG (reference sequence). The CDR3 protein is CAWAQGADNEQFF. CDR3 nucleotide sequence: TGTGCCTGGGCACAGGGAGCGGACAATGAGCAGTTCTTC.

The V call is TRBV27, the J call TRBJ1-4; D not resolved. This CDR3 is built from 14 residues. Germline-derived CDR1 and CDR2 are MNHEY and SMNVEV (reference sequence). Trimming left V 3 bases short and J 8 bases short, with 13 bases between. CDR3 in amino acids: CASSLTPYREKLFF. The DNA of the CDR3 is TGTGCCAGCAGTTTGACACCCTATCGGGAAAAACTGTTTTTT.

This clone was recorded a few times. This chain uses TRBV5-1 with TRBJ2-1, with D unresolved. The CDR3 loop spans 15 amino acids. The germline CDR1 and CDR2 sequences are SGHRS and YFSETQ. Trimming shortened V by 0 bases and J by 4 bases, and 11 bases separated the two germline ends. The CDR3 coding sequence is TGCGCCAGCAGCTTGGGAAATTCGGATTACAATGAGCAGTTCTTC. Its protein product is CASSLGNSDYNEQFF. The whole variable domain, remainder taken from reference TRBV5-1 and TRBJ2-1, is KAGVTQTPRYLIKTRGQQVTLSCSPISGHRSVSWYQQTPGQGLQFLFEYFSETQRNKGNFPGRFSGRQFSNSRSEMNVSTLELGDSALYLCASSLGNSDYNEQFFGPGTRLTVL.

This clone occurred a few times. The gene calls are TRBV11-2 and TRBJ1-1; D not resolved. Germline CDR1 reads SGHAT; CDR2 reads FQNNGV. The CDR3 is 12 residues long. V was shortened by 4 bases and J by 4 bases, with 7 bases between the two germline ends. The CDR3 protein is CASSSGVTEAFF. CDR3 nucleotide sequence: TGTGCCAGCAGCTCCGGGGTCACTGAAGCTTTCTTT.

The CDR3 protein is CASRSKSTETQYF. Here the CDR3 DNA reads TGTGCCAGCAGGTCGAAATCAACAGAGACCCAGTACTTC. The rearrangement uses TRBV6-5 and TRBJ2-5; no clear D. The CDR3 loop spans 13 amino acids. Trimming pared 6 bases from V and 4 bases from J, leaving 12 bases between. CDR1 MNHEY and CDR2 SVGAGI come from the germline V gene.

This clone turned up a few times. The chain employs TRBV9 and TRBJ1-2; D is perhaps TRBD1 (5 bases). The germline V gene has CDR1 SGDLS and CDR2 YYNGEE. V lost 4 bases to trimming and J lost 3 bases, with 10 bases between them. This CDR3 has 13 residues. The CDR3 nucleotides read TGTGCCAGCAGCACCAGGGATTACTATGGCTACACCTTC. Amino acid sequence: CASSTRDYYGYTF.

The rearrangement links TRBV7-9 to TRBJ1-4; D is possibly TRBD1 (5 bases). Deletions cut 5 bases from V and 7 bases from J, with 11 bases between. CDR1 is SEHNR and CDR2 is FQNEAQ in the germline V gene (reference sequence). This CDR3 is 13 amino acids long. The chain's CDR3 is CASSPRGVEKLFF. The DNA of the CDR3 is TGTGCCAGCAGCCCACGAGGGGTTGAAAAACTGTTTTTT.

V is TRBV7-9 and J is TRBJ2-1; TRBD1 matches at 10 bases. The germline V gene encodes CDR1 SEHNR and CDR2 FQNEAQ (reference sequence). Trimming at V came to 5 bases and at J to 5 bases, leaving 9 bases not matched to a gene. The CDR3 totals 16 residues. CDR3 protein: CASSHVGTGDNNEQFF. The DNA for the CDR3 is TGTGCCAGCAGCCACGTCGGGACAGGGGATAACAATGAGCAGTTCTTC.

This clone has just a few counts. The J gene is TRBJ1-2, the V gene TRBV27, with 7 bases that match TRBD1. Per germline, CDR1 MNHEY and CDR2 SMNVEV (reference sequence). The junction had 9 bases not matched to a gene; V was cut back by 4 bases and J by 4 bases. The CDR3 is made up of 15 amino acids. CDR3 sequence: CASSSATGQFYGYTF. CDR3 in DNA: TGTGCCAGCAGTTCCGCCACGGGACAGTTCTATGGCTACACCTTC.

In this sample, this clone turned up a few times. V usage is TRBV5-4 and J usage is TRBJ1-1; no definite D call. The CDR3 covers 13 residues. Germline V gene sequence: CDR1 SGHNT, CDR2 YYREEE (reference sequence). V was pared by 0 bases and J by 7 bases, with 10 bases between. CDR3 protein: CASSLALGSEAFF. Here the CDR3 DNA reads TGTGCCAGCAGCTTGGCCTTAGGAAGTGAAGCTTTCTTT.

This chain links TRBV2 with TRBJ2-5; the match to TRBD2 covers 11 bases. Trimming took 8 bases from V and 0 from J; bases not matched to a gene: 2. The CDR3 runs to 14 residues. In germline, CDR1 is SNHLY, CDR2 FYNNEI. The CDR3 loop reads CASPTSGDQETQYF. DNA of the CDR3: TGTGCCAGCCCGACTAGCGGGGACCAAGAGACCCAGTACTTC.

The V call is TRBV13, the J call TRBJ2-3, with 11 bases that match TRBD2. CDR1 and CDR2 from the germline V gene are PRHDT and FYEKMQ (reference sequence). V shed 5 bases and J 3 bases; nucleotides not matched to a gene: 10. CDR3 size: 17 residues. The CDR3 region is CASSGDATSGGTDTQYF. CDR3 bases: TGTGCCAGCAGCGGCGATGCTACTAGCGGGGGTACAGATACGCAGTATTTT.

The table lists this clone with a count of one. The V and J genes are TRBV6-5 and TRBJ2-7; D is possibly TRBD2 (7 bases). This CDR3 has 16 amino acids. Looked up from germline, CDR1 is MNHEY and CDR2 is SVGAGI. V was pared by 2 bases and J by 6 bases, with 20 bases between. As DNA, the CDR3 is TGTGCCAGCAGTTACGGTAGGGGGGGGCGAGGGCTCGAGCAGTACTTC. The encoded protein is CASSYGRGGRGLEQYF.

The rearrangement links TRBV30 to TRBJ2-1; D tentatively fits TRBD1 or TRBD2 (5 bases each). The CDR3 has 13 residues. The ends were cut back, 0 bases at V and 4 bases at J, with 7 bases in the middle. Germline V gene data show CDR1 as GTSNPN and CDR2 as SVGIG (reference sequence). The DNA of the CDR3 is TGTGCCTGGAGTGTAGAGGGGTACAATGAGCAGTTCTTC. It codes for CAWSVEGYNEQFF.

This chain links TRBV9 with TRBJ2-1, with 15 bases matching TRBD2. The CDR3 sequence is 16 residues long. The ends lost 4 bases at V and 6 bases at J; junction bases unmatched: 5. Germline V gives CDR1 SGDLS, CDR2 YYNGEE. The CDR3 protein is CASSPRTSGGVNEQFF. CDR3 DNA: TGTGCCAGCAGCCCGCGGACTAGCGGGGGGGTCAATGAGCAGTTCTTC.

The table lists this clone with a few counts. This chain links TRBV6-5 with TRBJ2-2; D uncertain. This CDR3 has 11 residues. Trimming pared 7 bases from V and 6 bases from J, leaving 6 bases between. CDR1 is MNHEY and CDR2 is SVGAGI in the germline V gene. The CDR3 sequence: CASTFAGELFF. Here the CDR3 DNA reads TGTGCCAGCACGTTTGCCGGGGAGCTGTTTTTT.

The chain employs TRBV5-1 and TRBJ2-5; 8 bases are a match to TRBD2. Trimming at V came to 5 bases and at J to 2 bases, leaving 8 bases not matched to a gene. From germline, CDR1 is SGHRS and CDR2 YFSETQ. The CDR3 is 15 amino acids. The CDR3 here is CASRIAGSPQETQYF. The CDR3 DNA sequence: TGCGCCAGCAGGATAGCGGGGTCGCCTCAAGAGACCCAGTACTTC. The full variable domain, its missing parts supplied by reference TRBV5-1 and TRBJ2-5, is KAGVTQTPRYLIKTRGQQVTLSCSPISGHRSVSWYQQTPGQGLQFLFEYFSETQRNKGNFPGRFSGRQFSNSRSEMNVSTLELGDSALYLCASRIAGSPQETQYFGPGTRLLVL.

This clone has just a few counts. The rearrangement links TRBV20-1 to TRBJ1-1, with D hard to call. Germline values: CDR1 DFQATT, CDR2 SNEGSKA (reference sequence). Trimming removed 4 bases at V and 1 base at J, with 4 bases between. The CDR3 has 11 residues. The CDR3 DNA sequence: TGCAGTGCTATACCGAACACTGAAGCTTTCTTT. Amino acids: CSAIPNTEAFF.

The chain uses TRBV13 and TRBJ1-1; a weak D match, TRBD1 (5 bases). Trimming cost V 5 bases and J 1 base, with 8 bases left between them. Looked up from germline, CDR1 is PRHDT and CDR2 is FYEKMQ (reference sequence). This CDR3 contains 13 residues. CDR3 DNA: TGTGCCAGCAGCGCGGGGCGGAACACTGAAGCTTTCTTT. Its protein product is CASSAGRNTEAFF.